This TCR beta chain comes out of a study of T-cell memory formation after mild COVID-19. Broader study findings: A subset of responding clones appeared in pre-infection memory, suggesting cross-reactive memory joined.

TCRdb re-called the 5' RACE reads through MiXCR, storing one row per CDR3 protein. The sample lists 220,000 or so distinct CDR3 sequences, 9% to 10% occurring once. In its sample, this clonotype was seen a few times. Its matching antigen is unknown. There are 16 residues in the CDR3. From germline, CDR1 is LGHDT and CDR2 YNNKEL (reference sequence). V lost 5 bases and J lost 8, with 19 bases in between. This sequence joins TRBV3-1 and TRBJ1-6; a possible D gene is TRBD1 (6 bases). Sequencing was carried out using PBMCs or a T cell subset sorted from them (not recorded which). The source is a man aged 18 to 30 who had mild COVID-19 (a few samples of this study predate the infection). Cell type and time point are not known. This chain's CDR3 is CASSRRDMGLYSPLHF. The DNA of the CDR3 is TGTGCCAGCAGCAGAAGGGACATGGGGCTCTATTCACCCCTCCACTTT.